This T cell receptor (beta chain) was captured in a study of regulatory T cells in long-lasting Graves disease. Study-wide results and caveats: Newly diagnosed Graves' patients had higher TCR diversity than persistent ones.

Comments on this clonotype: Its antigen is undetermined.

Stated time point: newly diagnosed GD, antithyroid drugs for less than 3 months. PBMCs were the source of the RNA used for TCR sequencing. Researchers made TCR beta libraries by using iRepertoire HTBI primers and running Arm-PCR on CDR3 regions. MiXCR was run by TCRdb on the multiplex PCR reads, yielding one entry per CDR3 protein. The data show a few hundred thousand distinct CDR3 sequences, with 18% seen just once and around 15% held by the top ten. CDR1 and CDR2 (germline): SGHVS, FNYEAQ. The CDR3 has 15 amino acids. Trimming cost V 5 bases and J 2 bases, with 14 bases left between them. The sample also formed part of further work on T cells in Graves' hyperthyroidism and ophthalmopathy. In that study: Those patients with uncontrolled infection, other autoimmune disease, pregnancy or lactation were excluded.

The V gene is TRBV7-6, the J gene TRBJ2-3; D remains unclear. This TCR came from a woman aged 25 to 45 with Graves disease. The material sequenced was peripheral blood mononuclear cells (PBMCs), taken at new diagnosis, from a patient treated with antithyroid drugs. The DNA of the CDR3 is TGTGCCAGCAGCCCCGTCTATGGGGTCACAGATACGCAGTATTTT. Protein product: CASSPVYGVTDTQYF.